The present TCR beta chain was sequenced within a study of T cell responses to AZD1222 COVID-19 vaccine. There are a few counts of this clone. Its antigen is undetermined. V shed 1 base, J shed 5 bases, and the junction held 15 bases outside the gene matches. The CDR3 is made up of 20 amino acids. Germline loops: CDR1 LGHNA, CDR2 YNFKEQ. Assay used: immunoSEQ multiplex PCR; TCRdb lists only in-frame clones, some missing. The sample lists roughly 67,000 clones; 70% to 90% were seen once. Points from the study as a whole: Females made up more of the donors, who were largely white British, and clonal diversity may have come out too low. At baseline, just five to seven AZD1222 recipients tested seropositive. Researchers report vaccine-associated CD4 TCRs spanning spike, with dominance at 160-218 and 743-854.

V and J are TRBV4-2 and TRBJ2-5, with TRBD2 identical over 14 bases. This sequence originates from an adult in good health. The sequencing here drew on peripheral blood, taken on day 0 of AZD1222 vaccination. The CDR3 is CASSQGRLAGGPSKSETQYF. For the CDR3, the DNA is TGTGCCAGCAGCCAAGGGAGACTAGCGGGAGGGCCCTCAAAGAGCGAGACCCAGTACTTC.